Listed below are T cell receptor beta chains from one sample, sequenced in a study of blood T cell repertoires in COVID-19. Using immunoSEQ multiplex PCR, the repertoire was profiled, and TCRdb retains in-frame clones only, with some absent. The table lists about 370,000 clones, around 91% of them singletons. What was sequenced was PBMCs or T cells enriched from blood (not recorded which). Receptors originate from a man aged 18 to 35 who had recovered from COVID-19. CDR3s leave out the opening cysteine and the closing phenylalanine or tryptophan. Fields, in order: J gene, V gene, clone size, CDR3 protein. Clone size is shown for a subset of rows, as once, few, many or a class of expanded clone.

j_gene: TRBJ1-1; v_gene: TRBV4-3; abundance: NA; CDR3aa: ASSQELAGMNTEAF
j_gene: TRBJ1-1; v_gene: TRBV10-3; abundance: NA; CDR3aa: AINSPEGTGGTEAF
j_gene: TRBJ2-2; v_gene: TRBV19; abundance: NA; CDR3aa: ASKFGGRGTGELF
j_gene: TRBJ1-1; v_gene: TRBV2; abundance: NA; CDR3aa: ASSFRRDTEAF
j_gene: TRBJ2-2; v_gene: TRBV7-9; abundance: once; CDR3aa: AIRQKNTGELF
j_gene: TRBJ2-5; v_gene: TRBV29-1; abundance: NA; CDR3aa: SVGGRGETQY
j_gene: TRBJ2-5; v_gene: TRBV28; abundance: NA; CDR3aa: ASRKGAWETQY
j_gene: TRBJ2-7; v_gene: TRBV4-3; abundance: NA; CDR3aa: ASSPELSGSVY
j_gene: TRBJ1-3; v_gene: TRBV6-5; abundance: NA; CDR3aa: ASSLSALSGNTIY
j_gene: TRBJ1-6; v_gene: TRBV9; abundance: NA; CDR3aa: ASSGNRAPSYNSPLH
j_gene: TRBJ1-2; v_gene: TRBV2; abundance: few; CDR3aa: ASNQGLYGYT
j_gene: TRBJ2-5; v_gene: TRBV11-3; abundance: NA; CDR3aa: ASSAGGIQETQY
j_gene: TRBJ1-3; v_gene: TRBV7-9; abundance: NA; CDR3aa: ASSLARTTSGNTIY
j_gene: TRBJ1-1; v_gene: TRBV28; abundance: NA; CDR3aa: ASSPTGNTEAF
j_gene: TRBJ2-6; v_gene: TRBV4-2; abundance: NA; CDR3aa: ASSQGGLSGANVLT
j_gene: TRBJ2-3; v_gene: TRBV11-3; abundance: NA; CDR3aa: ASSLGVRDTQY
j_gene: TRBJ2-7; v_gene: TRBV6-2/TRBV6-3; abundance: NA; CDR3aa: ASNPKGISYEQY
j_gene: TRBJ1-5; v_gene: TRBV19; abundance: NA; CDR3aa: VSSMPGWSNQPQH
j_gene: TRBJ2-7; v_gene: TRBV2; abundance: few; CDR3aa: ASSGSGRTYEQY
j_gene: TRBJ2-3; v_gene: TRBV9; abundance: NA; CDR3aa: ASSVGSSGADTQY
j_gene: TRBJ1-1; v_gene: TRBV29-1; abundance: NA; CDR3aa: SVVGRVTEAF
j_gene: TRBJ1-2; v_gene: TRBV9; abundance: NA; CDR3aa: ASSVGAEANYGYT
j_gene: TRBJ2-5; v_gene: TRBV5-1; abundance: NA; CDR3aa: ASSRTHRGQETQY
j_gene: TRBJ2-7; v_gene: TRBV4-2; abundance: few; CDR3aa: ASSQDRRAGPYEQY
j_gene: TRBJ1-2; v_gene: TRBV2; abundance: once; CDR3aa: ATRQGGGNYGYT
j_gene: TRBJ2-2; v_gene: TRBV9; abundance: NA; CDR3aa: ASSANPTGGFTGELF
j_gene: TRBJ2-7; v_gene: TRBV5-6; abundance: NA; CDR3aa: ASSSTNSRYEQY
j_gene: TRBJ1-6; v_gene: TRBV5-8; abundance: NA; CDR3aa: ASSLGGRVDSPLH
j_gene: TRBJ1-5; v_gene: TRBV19; abundance: NA; CDR3aa: ASIGDRLGNQPQH
j_gene: TRBJ2-1; v_gene: TRBV7-3; abundance: NA; CDR3aa: ASSFDRAYNEQF
j_gene: TRBJ1-2; v_gene: TRBV28; abundance: NA; CDR3aa: ASSLQGGDGYT
j_gene: TRBJ2-3; v_gene: TRBV18; abundance: NA; CDR3aa: ASSPFDREKNY
j_gene: TRBJ1-1; v_gene: TRBV27; abundance: NA; CDR3aa: ASSDHRLGAF
j_gene: TRBJ1-6; v_gene: TRBV4-1; abundance: NA; CDR3aa: ASSQDRESNSPLH
j_gene: TRBJ2-2; v_gene: TRBV13; abundance: few; CDR3aa: AARDTNTGELF
j_gene: TRBJ2-7; v_gene: TRBV6-5; abundance: NA; CDR3aa: ASSPDRARSYEQY
j_gene: TRBJ1-2; v_gene: TRBV6-5; abundance: NA; CDR3aa: ASSPGGDGYGYT
j_gene: TRBJ2-1; v_gene: TRBV11-2; abundance: NA; CDR3aa: ASSFILAVLNEQF
j_gene: TRBJ2-5; v_gene: TRBV10-2; abundance: NA; CDR3aa: ASSDVDRNQETQY
j_gene: TRBJ2-6; v_gene: TRBV5-8; abundance: NA; CDR3aa: ASSLSPGGSGANVLT
j_gene: TRBJ1-2; v_gene: TRBV7-8; abundance: NA; CDR3aa: ASSLGPGSYYGYT